This TCR beta chain comes out of a study of T-cell reconstitution after alpha-beta-depleted transplantation in children. Study observations and caveats: By one year post-transplant, T-cell counts and diversity largely arose from T cells that were newly produced.

With regard to this clonotype: Its antigen is not known.

Preparing the TCRbeta library involved the use of unique molecular identifiers. TCRdb ran MiXCR on the PCR reads and lists one entry per CDR3 protein. The sample records about 20,000 distinct CDR3 sequences, 10% to 15% being singletons. This CDR3 is built from 14 residues. Germline CDR1 and CDR2: DFQATT and SNEGSKA (reference sequence). Trimming took off 1 base at V and 0 bases at J, with 10 bases between the two ends. V is TRBV20-1 and J is TRBJ2-7, with D perhaps TRBD2 (6 bases). This sequence was found in a female patient between 2 and 10 years old who had a stem cell transplant for congenital amegakaryocytic thrombocytopenia, so the T cells may come from the graft donor. The source was PBMCs, mostly from graft donor cells, collected 60 days after TCRalphabeta/CD19-depleted stem cell transplant. The chain's CDR3 is CSARGGESSYEQYF. In nucleotides, the CDR3 is TGCAGTGCTAGAGGGGGGGAAAGCTCCTACGAGCAGTACTTC.